The entry below describes one T cell receptor beta chain. Its antigen remains unknown. Naive CD8 cells comprised CD45RO-negative, CCR7-positively selected cells, excluding terminally differentiated effector memory CD45RA+ cells. This record belongs to a study of shared clonotypes between healthy human individuals. The germline CDR1 and CDR2 sequences are SNHLY and FYNNEI. The CDR3 runs to 14 residues. The V and J ends lost 2 bases and 7 bases, in that order; junction bases with no gene match: 6. Generated by immunoSEQ multiplex PCR, the TCRdb table keeps only in-frame clones and is missing some. The sample carries hundreds of thousands of clones, approximately 92% recorded once. Findings and caveats of the study: A handful of donors had around 5% of their naive CD4 clonotypes in common. What naive subsets generally showed was a larger estimated richness than memory subsets showed.

The sample comprised naive CD8+ T cells sorted from blood. The sequence was collected from a young man in good health. This chain joins TRBV2 and TRBJ2-7; TRBD2 matches at 9 bases. This chain's CDR3 is CASSEYAGGSEQYF. CDR3 DNA sequence: TGTGCCAGCAGTGAATACGCGGGAGGGAGTGAGCAGTACTTC.